Listed here is a single TCR beta chain. This sample was taken from a study of blood T cell repertoires in COVID-19. The germline V gene encodes CDR1 MNHEY and CDR2 SVGAGI. The CDR3 sequence is 15 residues long. Unmatched junction bases numbered 9, after V lost 6 bases and J lost 3 bases. TCRdb's table, derived via immunoSEQ multiplex PCR, lists solely in-frame clones and lacks some. The table records some 130,000 clones, about 85% of them present only once. The receptor's source is a man between 65 and 80 years old with acute or convalescent COVID-19. The gene calls are TRBV6-5 and TRBJ2-7, with 9 bases matching TRBD1. The sequencing input was peripheral blood. In DNA, the CDR3 is TGTGCCAGCAGGGCAGACAGGGGGGTCTTCTACGAGCAGTACTTC. Its protein product is CASRADRGVFYEQYF.